Each of the 25 T cell receptor beta chains below was sequenced from the same sample in a study of blood T cells in healthy people across ages. PCR was performed a second time for roughly 7 to 11 cycles using a sample-barcoded 5' primer and a J-beta primer mix. A single record per CDR3 protein comes from TCRdb applying MiXCR to the 5' RACE reads. Of approximately 800,000 distinct CDR3 sequences detected, roughly 50% appear once; the ten largest clones hold around 22%. Sequencing input: blood. These receptors were collected from a man aged 25-40 years in good health.

This sequence joins TRBV6-1 and TRBJ2-2, with 9 bases aligning to TRBD2. CDR3 length: 15 residues. V lost 3 bases to trimming and J lost 7 bases; unmatched junction nucleotides: 6. The germline CDR1 and CDR2 sequences are MNHNS and SASEGT. The DNA for the CDR3 is TGTGCCAGCAGTGAGCGAGCGGGGGGTTTCGGGGAGCTGTTTTTT. Translated: CASSERAGGFGELFF.

This clonotype was seen only once. This chain connects TRBV30 to TRBJ2-7, with TRBD2 identical over 12 bases. Germline CDR1 reads GTSNPN; CDR2 reads SVGIG (reference sequence). V shed 2 bases, J shed 1 base, and the junction held 6 bases outside the gene matches. The length of the CDR3 is 16 residues. The CDR3 DNA reads TGTGCCTGGAGTCCCTTAGGACTAGCGGGGTCCTACGAGCAGTACTTC. As protein: CAWSPLGLAGSYEQYF.

On this clonotype itself: An end of the junction does not agree with germline; a read error may underlie this. The chain carries TRBV3-1 and TRBJ2-3; D gene unclear. This CDR3 is 15 amino acids long. The germline gives CDR1 LGHDT, CDR2 YNNKEL (reference sequence). CDR3 protein: CASSPIRGHSDSQYF. DNA of the CDR3: TGTGCCAGCAGCCCAATTAGAGGCCATTCAGATTCGCAGTATTTT.

This clonotype was counted only a few times. The chain links TRBV29-1 to TRBJ2-3, with a weak D call TRBD1 (5 bases). This CDR3 comprises 15 residues. Germline values: CDR1 SQVTM, CDR2 ANQGSEA. V was cut by 2 bases and J by 1 base, with 13 bases left in between. The CDR3 spells CSVELWGAGTDTQYF. For the CDR3, the DNA is TGCAGCGTTGAACTGTGGGGCGCGGGCACAGATACGCAGTATTTT.

This rearrangement joins TRBV6-6 to TRBJ2-7; the match to TRBD2 covers 8 bases. V lost 6 bases, J lost 6 bases, and 13 bases stayed unmatched. Per the germline V gene, CDR1 is MNHNY and CDR2 is SVGAGI (reference sequence). This CDR3 contains 15 residues. The chain's CDR3 is CASSQTSGGVGEQYF. DNA for the CDR3: TGTGCCAGCAGCCAAACTAGCGGAGGGGTGGGCGAGCAGTACTTC.

The chain carries TRBV6-2 or TRBV6-3 and TRBJ2-3, with TRBD2 identical over 13 bases. The V gene end was trimmed by 6 bases and the J gene end by 9 bases; junction bases not matched to a gene: 9. This CDR3 contains 15 residues. CDR1 and CDR2 from the germline V gene are MNHEY and SVGEGT. The CDR3: CASRYQLAGGSTQYF. The CDR3 DNA reads TGTGCCAGCAGATACCAACTAGCGGGAGGGTCCACGCAGTATTTT.

J is TRBJ2-3 and V is TRBV7-9; D may be TRBD1 (5 bases). Germline V CDR1 and CDR2: SEHNR, FQNEAQ (reference sequence). The CDR3 is 13 amino acids. V lost 5 bases and J lost 5, with 11 bases in between. CDR3 coding DNA: TGTGCCAGCAGCACGATTCAGGGAGATACGCAGTATTTT. It yields the protein CASSTIQGDTQYF.

The rearrangement uses TRBV5-6 and TRBJ1-1; D gene ambiguous. This CDR3 comprises 11 residues. V lost 3 bases and J 8 bases, leaving 8 bases between the germline ends. Germline V lookup: CDR1 SGHDT, CDR2 YYEEEE. The CDR3 DNA reads TGTGCCAGCAGCTCCGTGGGGGAAGCTTTCTTT. Translated: CASSSVGEAFF.

This clonotype came up once. A read error is possible here, since a much larger clone lies one base away. The V gene is TRBV4-1, the J gene TRBJ1-2; no definite D call. Germline assignment: CDR1 MGHRA and CDR2 YSYEKL. Trimming removed 3 bases from V and 8 bases from J, with 16 bases in between. CDR3 size: 14 residues. CDR3 in DNA: TGCGCCAGCAGCCATAACGGGAACAGTGGAGGCTACACCTTC. This sequence encodes CASSHNGNSGGYTF.

This clonotype showed up just a few times. V usage is TRBV29-1 and J usage is TRBJ2-7; tentative D call: TRBD2 (6 bases). This CDR3 has 13 residues. Germline CDR1 reads SQVTM; CDR2 reads ANQGSEA. Trimming pared 4 bases from V and 1 base from J, leaving 11 bases between. CDR3 DNA: TGCAGCGTTGGGGGAGGAGTATCCTACGAGCAGTACTTC. Residues: CSVGGGVSYEQYF.

V usage is TRBV29-1 and J usage is TRBJ2-5; TRBD1 aligns across 7 bases. V gave up 7 bases and J gave up 2 bases; unmatched junction bases: 4. Per germline, CDR1 SQVTM and CDR2 ANQGSEA. The CDR3 is 12 amino acids. The CDR3 spells CSAQTGQETQYF. The CDR3 DNA sequence: TGCAGCGCACAGACAGGGCAAGAGACCCAGTACTTC.

The V call is TRBV9, the J call TRBJ2-1; the match to TRBD2 covers 9 bases. Germline CDR1 SGDLS, CDR2 YYNGEE. Trimming cost V 2 bases and J 6 bases; bases outside gene matches: 6. CDR3 length: 15 amino acids. As DNA, the CDR3 is TGTGCCAGCAGCGTCCGGCTAGCGGGAATCAATGAGCAGTTCTTC. As protein: CASSVRLAGINEQFF.

The gene calls are TRBV6-6 and TRBJ2-1; 10 nucleotides agree with TRBD2. This CDR3 is built from 16 residues. V gave up 7 bases and J gave up 8 bases; unmatched junction bases: 14. Germline CDR1 and CDR2: MNHNY and SVGAGI (reference sequence). CDR3 in DNA: TGTGCCAGCAACCAAGTGAGCGGGGGGGCTATCCATGAGCAGTTCTTC. Translating gives CASNQVSGGAIHEQFF.

The chain links TRBV4-2 to TRBJ2-7, with 7 nucleotides matching TRBD2. The DNA end lines up better with TRBJ2-5; the J call may be wrong. The CDR3 is 17 residues long. Germline V gene sequence: CDR1 LGHNA, CDR2 YNFKEQ. CDR3 DNA sequence: TGTGCCAGCAGCCAAGTATGGAGCGGGACTTCACAAGAGACCCAGTACTTC. This encodes CASSQVWSGTSQETQYF.

This clonotype was detected only a few times. The rearrangement joins TRBV7-9 to TRBJ2-3; D is uncertain. V lost 2 bases and J lost 4, with 10 bases in between. This CDR3 spans 14 amino acids. The germline CDR1 and CDR2 sequences are SEHNR and FQNEAQ (reference sequence). CDR3 in amino acids: CASSLRLGADTQYF. In DNA, the CDR3 is TGTGCCAGCAGCTTACGTCTGGGCGCAGATACGCAGTATTTT.

In this sample, this clonotype turned up a few times. The chain has TRBV29-1 and TRBJ2-7, with 7 nucleotides matching TRBD1. The CDR3 length is 15 residues. V gave up 0 bases and J gave up 0 bases; unmatched junction bases: 5. Germline loops: CDR1 SQVTM, CDR2 ANQGSEA. The chain's CDR3 is CSVEETGTLSYEQYF. The CDR3 region has the DNA TGCAGCGTTGAAGAGACAGGGACCCTCTCCTACGAGCAGTACTTC.

This chain connects TRBV7-2 to TRBJ2-1, with D perhaps assigned TRBD1 or TRBD2 (6 bases each). With 0 bases removed from V and 6 bases from J, the gap between germline ends came to 12 bases. The CDR3 has 15 amino acids. Germline lookup yields CDR1 SGHTA and CDR2 FQGNSA. CDR3 sequence reads: CASSLAQGGPNEQFF. The CDR3 DNA reads as TGTGCCAGCAGCTTAGCACAGGGAGGCCCCAATGAGCAGTTCTTC.

Comments on this clonotype: A single base separates this from a much larger clone, so it may be a read error. The gene calls are TRBV7-2 and TRBJ2-3; no firm D call. Germline V gives CDR1 SGHTA, CDR2 FQGNSA. This CDR3 has 16 amino acids. The CDR3 coding sequence is TGTGCCAGCAGCATTAACGCTAGGAGAAGTACAGATACGCGGTATTTT. This encodes CASSINARRSTDTRYF.

The V call is TRBV3-1, the J call TRBJ2-7; a possible D gene is TRBD2 (6 bases). Germline V lookup: CDR1 LGHDT, CDR2 YNNKEL (reference sequence). CDR3 length equals 14 residues. V lost 4 bases, J lost 0 bases, and 10 bases lay in between. This CDR3 reads CASSPGLNSYEQYF. The CDR3 DNA reads TGTGCCAGCAGCCCGGGACTGAACTCCTACGAGCAGTACTTC.

The chain uses TRBV6-2 or TRBV6-3 and TRBJ2-5; the D gene is possibly TRBD1 (6 bases). Germline V gives CDR1 MNHEY, CDR2 SVGEGT. Trimming stripped 0 bases from V and 3 bases from J, with 8 bases between. There are 14 residues in the CDR3. The CDR3 sequence: CASSYSGTKETQYF. In nucleotides, the CDR3 is TGTGCCAGCAGTTACTCTGGGACAAAAGAGACCCAGTACTTC.

The DNA for the CDR3 is TGCAGTGCTACCTCAGCGGGACTCCCCCTGGGCGAGCAGTACTTC. Protein product: CSATSAGLPLGEQYF. The rearrangement joins TRBV20-1 to TRBJ2-7, with 7 nucleotides matching TRBD2. Per germline, CDR1 DFQATT and CDR2 SNEGSKA (reference sequence). This CDR3 has 15 amino acids. V was clipped by 4 bases and J by 6 bases; unmatched bases: 15.

This rearrangement joins TRBV18 to TRBJ1-2; D gene unclear. This CDR3 comprises 15 residues. The V end lost 5 bases, the J end lost 7 bases, and 20 bases lay between the germline ends. Per the germline V gene, CDR1 is KGHSH and CDR2 is LQKENI. CDR3 nucleotide sequence: TGTGCCAGCTCAACCTCGACGGACTTGGAAGGTGGCTACACCTTC. Its translation is CASSTSTDLEGGYTF.

This sequence joins TRBV7-9 and TRBJ1-4, with D hard to call. Trimming pared 2 bases from V and 8 bases from J, leaving 15 bases between. This CDR3 contains 15 residues. Germline CDR1 and CDR2: SEHNR and FQNEAQ (reference sequence). The CDR3 protein is CASSLYSQLGEKLFF. In DNA form, the CDR3 reads TGTGCCAGCAGCTTATATAGCCAGCTGGGCGAAAAACTGTTTTTT.

This clonotype was detected only a few times. The chain uses TRBV7-2 and TRBJ2-3, with TRBD2 matching 7 bases. The V gene's germline CDR1 is SGHTA and CDR2 FQGNSA. The V segment lost 5 bases and the J segment 0 bases; nucleotides outside the gene matches: 5. The CDR3 length is 15 residues. Here the CDR3 DNA reads TGTGCCAGCAGCGGGCGGGGGTATAGCACAGATACGCAGTATTTT. This codes for CASSGRGYSTDTQYF. Full variable domain (rest looked up from reference TRBV7-2 and TRBJ2-3): GAGVSQSPSNKVTEKGKDVELRCDPISGHTALYWYRQSLGQGLEFLIYFQGNSAPDKSGLPSDRFSAERTGGSVSTLTIQRTQQEDSAVYLCASSGRGYSTDTQYFGPGTRLTVL.

This clonotype was seen a single time. CDR3 coding DNA: TGCAGTGCTCCCGCTAGCGGGAGAGTCAAGGCACCAACAGATACGCAGTATTTT. Encoded protein: CSAPASGRVKAPTDTQYF. The chain uses TRBV20-1 and TRBJ2-3; TRBD2 matches 10 bases. The CDR3 is 18 residues long. V trimming: 5 bases; J trimming: 3 bases; junction bases outside the gene matches: 17. Germline V CDR1 and CDR2: DFQATT, SNEGSKA (reference sequence).